Presented here are 23 T cell receptor beta chains from one specimen sequenced in a study of T cells after yellow fever vaccination (dated by TCRdb to between 2018 and 2020). Libraries were made using 5' RACE. The sequencer was an Illumina HiSeq 2500. TCRdb cleaned the public reads at Q25 with fastp, built clones with MiXCR and kept in-frame beta chains. Rows are combined by CDR3 protein, so each entry shows the most common genes and DNA. This sample lists some 600,000 distinct CDR3 sequences; 17% were detected once. The ten largest account for roughly 17% of the sample. The treatment or condition label here, explained by the study, means: live attenuated yellow fever vaccine strain. This specimen was PBMCs, taken about 5 days after the first yellow fever vaccination. All receptors come from a young man who received the YFV17D yellow fever vaccine.

V gene TRBV5-1 combines with J gene TRBJ2-1; tentatively, D is TRBD2 (6 bases). CDR1 and CDR2 (germline): SGHRS, YFSETQ. V lost 5 bases to trimming and J lost 8 bases, with 17 bases between them. There are 14 residues in the CDR3. Here the CDR3 reads CASSGLGGRDEQFF. The CDR3 coding sequence is TGCGCCAGCAGTGGGCTGGGGGGAAGGGATGAGCAGTTCTTC.

In this sample, this clonotype turned up a few times. This chain connects TRBV10-1 to TRBJ2-5, with a possible D match to TRBD2 (5 bases). From germline, CDR1 is WNHNN and CDR2 SYGVQD (reference sequence). With 3 bases removed from V and 0 bases from J, the gap between germline ends came to 8 bases. CDR3 length: 14 residues. The CDR3 spells CASSDAGNQETQYF. CDR3 DNA: TGCGCCAGCAGTGACGCCGGGAACCAAGAGACCCAGTACTTC.

The CDR3 reads CASTGGTSNQPQHF. The CDR3, as DNA: TGTGCCAGCACTGGTGGGACCTCCAATCAGCCCCAGCATTTT. The rearrangement joins TRBV28 to TRBJ1-5; maybe TRBD1 (5 bases). Trimming shortened V by 7 bases and J by 3 bases, and 13 bases separated the two germline ends. This CDR3 contains 14 residues. The V gene's germline CDR1 is MDHEN and CDR2 SYDVKM.

The chain combines TRBV30 with TRBJ2-1; D not certain. V lost 3 bases and J 4 bases, leaving 10 bases between the germline ends. Germline V gives CDR1 GTSNPN, CDR2 SVGIG (reference sequence). The CDR3 covers 13 residues. In DNA form, the CDR3 reads TGTGCCTGGAGGCCCCTCGGTTACAATGAGCAGTTCTTC. Translating it yields CAWRPLGYNEQFF.

The V call is TRBV7-9, the J call TRBJ1-4; D unresolved. Germline values: CDR1 SEHNR, CDR2 FQNEAQ (reference sequence). The CDR3 length is 13 residues. The V gene lost 5 bases and the J gene lost 6 bases, with 10 bases spanning the gap. The CDR3 DNA reads as TGTGCCAGCAGCGGGGTACATCATGAAAAACTGTTTTTT. Its protein is CASSGVHHEKLFF. The full variable domain, with the rest looked up from reference TRBV7-9 and TRBJ1-4, is DTGVSQNPRHKITKRGQNVTFRCDPISEHNRLYWYRQTLGQGPEFLTYFQNEAQLEKSRLLSDRFSAERPKGSFSTLEIQRTEQGDSAMYLCASSGVHHEKLFFGSGTQLSVL.

V usage is TRBV18 and J usage is TRBJ2-1; D could derive from TRBD1 or TRBD2 (5 bases each). The germline V gene encodes CDR1 KGHSH and CDR2 LQKENI. CDR3 length equals 13 residues. The V end lost 6 bases, the J end lost 9 bases, and 15 bases lay between the germline ends. CDR3 in DNA: TGTGCCAGCTCCCTGGCCGGGACCGGTGAGCAGTTCTTC. Translating it yields CASSLAGTGEQFF.

This clonotype was found once. The chain recombines TRBV5-1 with TRBJ1-1, with TRBD1 identical over 10 bases. Germline CDR1 and CDR2: SGHRS and YFSETQ. The CDR3 runs 14 residues. J gave up 11 bases and V 3 bases, and 10 bases lay outside the gene matches. The CDR3 here is CASSSPGTGVFAFF. CDR3 nucleotides: TGCGCCAGCAGCTCCCCCGGGACAGGGGTTTTTGCTTTCTTT.

This clonotype was picked up a small number of times. The rearrangement uses TRBV12-3 or TRBV12-4 and TRBJ1-1, with TRBD1 as a possible D gene (6 bases). V was trimmed by 3 bases and J by 5 bases, leaving 13 bases between them. The CDR3 contains 14 residues. CDR3 nucleotide sequence: TGTGCCAGCAGTTTTTTCCAGGGGCAGACTGAAGCTTTCTTT. It specifies CASSFFQGQTEAFF.

This clonotype was recorded at least ten times. The CDR3 sequence: CASSYGPNTGELFF. The CDR3 coding sequence is TGTGCCAGCAGTTACGGGCCGAACACCGGGGAGCTGTTTTTT. The chain carries TRBV6-5 and TRBJ2-2; D ambiguous. Trimming cost V 2 bases and J 0 bases, with 4 bases left between them. Germline V gives CDR1 MNHEY, CDR2 SVGAGI. The CDR3 loop spans 14 amino acids.

This clonotype has only a few counts. V gene TRBV6-2 or TRBV6-3 combines with J gene TRBJ1-2; tentatively, D is TRBD1 (5 bases). The germline gives CDR1 MNHEY, CDR2 SVGEGT. The CDR3 covers 14 residues. Trimming took 3 bases from V and 2 from J, leaving 10 bases between them. The chain's CDR3 is CASSYLGDNYGYTF. Written as DNA, the CDR3 is TGTGCCAGCAGTTATTTGGGGGACAACTATGGCTACACCTTC.

This clonotype showed up just a few times. This chain connects TRBV5-1 to TRBJ1-4; possibly TRBD1 for D (6 bases). Trimming left V 5 bases short and J 0 bases short, with 11 bases between. CDR3 length: 15 amino acids. Germline CDR1 SGHRS, CDR2 YFSETQ. The CDR3 DNA follows: TGCGCCAGCAGTTTTCAGGGGTCAACTAATGAAAAACTGTTTTTT. Its translation: CASSFQGSTNEKLFF. The complete variable domain, with remaining parts taken from reference TRBV5-1 and TRBJ1-4, reads KAGVTQTPRYLIKTRGQQVTLSCSPISGHRSVSWYQQTPGQGLQFLFEYFSETQRNKGNFPGRFSGRQFSNSRSEMNVSTLELGDSALYLCASSFQGSTNEKLFFGSGTQLSVL.

This clonotype came up many times. This chain's CDR3 is CATSDLAGAPPVYNSPLHF. In DNA, the CDR3 is TGTGCCACCAGTGATTTGGCAGGGGCACCCCCCGTCTATAATTCACCCCTCCACTTT. The V call is TRBV24-1, the J call TRBJ1-6; weak D call: TRBD1 (6 bases). The CDR3 length is 19 residues. Between the trimmed V and J ends, which lost 0 bases and 3 bases, there was a span of 17 bases. Germline V CDR1 and CDR2: KGHDR, SFDVKD.

The chain has TRBV7-8 and TRBJ1-5, with D unresolved. The V end lost 9 bases, the J end lost 1 base, and 13 bases lay between the germline ends. The CDR3 runs 14 residues. Germline loops: CDR1 SGHVS, CDR2 FQNEAQ. CDR3 in DNA: TGTGCCAGTAACTTCGAGGACAGCAATCAGCCCCAGCATTTT. It encodes CASNFEDSNQPQHF.

The CDR3 region is CASSLFGVGSYEQYF. CDR3 sequence (DNA): TGTGCCAGCAGCTTATTCGGAGTAGGCTCCTACGAGCAGTACTTC. The chain recombines TRBV7-2 with TRBJ2-7; D not certain. The germline V and J ends were trimmed by 2 bases and 0 bases, with 11 bases remaining between them. The CDR3 runs 15 residues. Looked up from germline, CDR1 is SGHTA and CDR2 is FQGNSA. Looking up the rest from reference TRBV7-2 and TRBJ2-7 gives the full variable domain: GAGVSQSPSNKVTEKGKDVELRCDPISGHTALYWYRQSLGQGLEFLIYFQGNSAPDKSGLPSDRFSAERTGGSVSTLTIQRTQQEDSAVYLCASSLFGVGSYEQYFGPGTRLTVT.

This clonotype was found a few times. The gene calls are TRBV6-5 and TRBJ1-2, with unresolved D. The CDR3 sequence is 14 residues long. Germline CDR1 MNHEY, CDR2 SVGAGI. V shed 0 bases and J shed 4 bases, with 9 bases lying between them. The CDR3 sequence is CASSYSNGIYGYTF. The CDR3 nucleotides are TGTGCCAGCAGTTACTCGAACGGAATCTATGGCTACACCTTC.

This clonotype occurred a few times. This chain links TRBV7-2 with TRBJ2-3; D is unresolved. Deletions cut 5 bases from V and 2 bases from J, with 11 bases between. The CDR3 runs to 14 residues. Germline CDR1 reads SGHTA; CDR2 reads FQGNSA. The CDR3 DNA sequence: TGTGCCAGCAGCCGTACTCCTCTCACAGATACGCAGTATTTT. Translation gives CASSRTPLTDTQYF. Using reference TRBV7-2 and TRBJ2-3 for the parts outside the CDR3, the full variable domain is GAGVSQSPSNKVTEKGKDVELRCDPISGHTALYWYRQSLGQGLEFLIYFQGNSAPDKSGLPSDRFSAERTGGSVSTLTIQRTQQEDSAVYLCASSRTPLTDTQYFGPGTRLTVL.

The gene calls are TRBV2 and TRBJ2-2; perhaps TRBD2 as D (5 bases). The V and J ends lost 4 bases and 10 bases respectively, with 10 bases between them. Germline CDR1 is SNHLY and CDR2 is FYNNEI. This CDR3 spans 12 amino acids. As DNA, the CDR3 is TGTGCCAGCAGTGGGAGGTTCGCGGAGCTGTTTTTT. Protein: CASSGRFAELFF.

This clonotype was seen at least ten times. The J gene is TRBJ2-3, the V gene TRBV4-1; TRBD2 aligns across 9 bases. V shed 1 base, J shed 0 bases, and the junction held 8 bases outside the gene matches. Germline-derived CDR1 and CDR2 are MGHRA and YSYEKL. The CDR3 spans 18 residues. CDR3 nucleotide sequence: TGCGCCAGCAGCCAAGCCGCGGCGGGGGGGCGAAGCACAGATACGCAGTATTTT. Encoded protein: CASSQAAAGGRSTDTQYF.

This clonotype has a count of ten or more. The V call is TRBV12-3 or TRBV12-4, the J call TRBJ2-7; no reliable D call. The CDR3 has 13 amino acids. The V gene lost 3 bases and the J gene lost 5 bases, with 11 bases spanning the gap. The CDR3 sequence: CASSLLGINEQYF. The CDR3 DNA sequence: TGTGCCAGCAGTTTGTTGGGAATCAACGAGCAGTACTTC.

This chain joins TRBV24-1 and TRBJ2-2; perhaps TRBD2 as D (6 bases). Germline V gives CDR1 KGHDR, CDR2 SFDVKD. This CDR3 is 15 amino acids long. Between the trimmed V and J ends, which lost 4 bases and 7 bases, there was a span of 15 bases. CDR3 amino acids: CATSDRRGGHGELFF. The CDR3, as DNA: TGTGCCACCAGTGACAGGAGGGGAGGACACGGGGAGCTGTTTTTT.

This clonotype was counted only a few times. The gene calls are TRBV6-2 or TRBV6-3 and TRBJ2-7; D is possibly TRBD2 (6 bases). The CDR3 contains 14 residues. V was shortened by 0 bases and J by 6 bases, with 12 bases between the two germline ends. Germline V gene lookup returns CDR1 MNHEY and CDR2 SVGEGT. The CDR3 region has the DNA TGTGCCAGCAGTTACTCTTCGGGAGTCGGCGAGCAGTACGTC. It codes for CASSYSSGVGEQYV.

In its sample, this clonotype was seen a few times. This sequence joins TRBV6-1 and TRBJ2-7; possible D gene TRBD1, 5 bases. The germline V gene encodes CDR1 MNHNS and CDR2 SASEGT. This CDR3 comprises 14 residues. With 2 bases removed from V and 3 bases from J, the gap between germline ends came to 11 bases. The chain's CDR3 is CASSETWQGYEQYV. The DNA of the CDR3 is TGTGCCAGCAGTGAAACTTGGCAGGGCTACGAGCAGTACGTC.

This clonotype was found many times. The chain uses TRBV5-6 and TRBJ1-5, with TRBD1 matching 8 bases. CDR3 length equals 13 residues. The ends lost 3 bases at V and 8 bases at J; junction bases unmatched: 4. The V gene's germline CDR1 is SGHDT and CDR2 YYEEEE. The CDR3 DNA reads TGTGCCAGCAGCTCAGGGGGCAGGGAGCCCCAGCATTTT. Amino acids: CASSSGGREPQHF.